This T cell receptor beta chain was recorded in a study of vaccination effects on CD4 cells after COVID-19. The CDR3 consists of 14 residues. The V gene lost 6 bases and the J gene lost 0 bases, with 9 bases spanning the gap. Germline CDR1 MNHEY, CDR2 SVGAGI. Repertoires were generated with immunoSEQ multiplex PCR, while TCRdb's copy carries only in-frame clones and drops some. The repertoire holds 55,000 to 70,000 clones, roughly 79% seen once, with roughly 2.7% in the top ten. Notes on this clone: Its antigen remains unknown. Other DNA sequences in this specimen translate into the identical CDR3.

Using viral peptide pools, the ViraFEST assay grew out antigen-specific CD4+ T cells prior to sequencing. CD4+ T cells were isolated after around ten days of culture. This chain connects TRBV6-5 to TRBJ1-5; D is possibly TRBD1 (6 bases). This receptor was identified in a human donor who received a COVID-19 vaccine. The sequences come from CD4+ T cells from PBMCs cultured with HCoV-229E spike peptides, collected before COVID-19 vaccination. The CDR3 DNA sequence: TGTGCCAGCAGAACAGGGTATAGCAATCAGCCCCAGCATTTT. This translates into CASRTGYSNQPQHF.